The sequence of this T cell receptor beta chain was determined in a study of shared clonotypes between healthy human individuals. This CDR3 comprises 15 residues. Between the trimmed V and J ends, which lost 4 bases and 0 bases, there was a span of 10 bases. The V gene's germline CDR1 is KGHSH and CDR2 LQKENI. Points on this clone: What it recognizes is unknown.

Only in-frame clones appear in the TCRdb table, and some are missing; sequencing was by immunoSEQ multiplex PCR. This table holds hundreds of thousands of clones, 90% to 96% found once. General study points: Estimated richness values were generally larger in naive subsets than in memory subsets.

This clonotype was sampled from a young woman in good health. Material for sequencing was naive CD4+ T cells sorted from blood. Indicated subset: CD45RA+ positively selected. The chain employs TRBV18 and TRBJ1-5, with a tentative D call TRBD1 (6 bases). The CDR3 DNA sequence: TGTGCCAGCTCACTAGGGGGACATAGCAATCAGCCCCAGCATTTT. Translating it yields CASSLGGHSNQPQHF.